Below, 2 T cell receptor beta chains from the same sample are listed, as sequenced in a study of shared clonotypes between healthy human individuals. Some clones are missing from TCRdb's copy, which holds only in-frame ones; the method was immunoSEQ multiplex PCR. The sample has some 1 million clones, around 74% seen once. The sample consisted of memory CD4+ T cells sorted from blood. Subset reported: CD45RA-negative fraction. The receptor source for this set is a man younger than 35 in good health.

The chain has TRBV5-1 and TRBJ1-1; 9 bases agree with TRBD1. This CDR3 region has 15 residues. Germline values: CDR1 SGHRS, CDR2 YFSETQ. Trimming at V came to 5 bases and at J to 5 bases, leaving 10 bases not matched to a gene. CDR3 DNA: TGCGCCAGCAGTCCCGGACAGGGGATGGGGACTGAAGCTTTCTTT. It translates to CASSPGQGMGTEAFF.

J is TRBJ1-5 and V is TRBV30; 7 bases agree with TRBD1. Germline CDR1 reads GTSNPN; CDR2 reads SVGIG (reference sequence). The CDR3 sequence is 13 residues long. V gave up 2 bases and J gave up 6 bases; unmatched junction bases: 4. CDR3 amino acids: CAWSTGVAQPQHF. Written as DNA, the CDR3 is TGTGCCTGGAGTACAGGGGTTGCTCAGCCCCAGCATTTT.